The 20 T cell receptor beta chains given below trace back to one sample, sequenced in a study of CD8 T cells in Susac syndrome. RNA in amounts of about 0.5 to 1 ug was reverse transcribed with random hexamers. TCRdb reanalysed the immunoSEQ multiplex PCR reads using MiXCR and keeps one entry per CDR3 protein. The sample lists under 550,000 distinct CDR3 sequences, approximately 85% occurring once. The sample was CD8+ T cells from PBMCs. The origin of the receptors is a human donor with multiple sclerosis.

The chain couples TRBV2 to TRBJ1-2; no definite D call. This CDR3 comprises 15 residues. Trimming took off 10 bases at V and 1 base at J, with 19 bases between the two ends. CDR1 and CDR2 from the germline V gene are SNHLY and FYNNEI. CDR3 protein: CATVLRAQINYGYTF. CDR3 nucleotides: TGTGCCACAGTCCTCCGGGCCCAGATTAACTATGGCTACACCTTC. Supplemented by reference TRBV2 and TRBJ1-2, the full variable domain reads EPEVTQTPSHQVTQMGQEVILRCVPISNHLYFYWYRQILGQKVEFLVSFYNNEISEKSEIFDDQFSVERPDGSNFTLKIRSTKLEDSAMYFCATVLRAQINYGYTFGSGTRLTVV.

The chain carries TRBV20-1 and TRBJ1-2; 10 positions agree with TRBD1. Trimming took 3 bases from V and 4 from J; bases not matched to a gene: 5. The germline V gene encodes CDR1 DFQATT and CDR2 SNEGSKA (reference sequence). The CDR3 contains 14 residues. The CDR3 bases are TGCAGTGCTAGCGACAGGGGGCAGGGCTATGGCTACACCTTC. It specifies CSASDRGQGYGYTF.

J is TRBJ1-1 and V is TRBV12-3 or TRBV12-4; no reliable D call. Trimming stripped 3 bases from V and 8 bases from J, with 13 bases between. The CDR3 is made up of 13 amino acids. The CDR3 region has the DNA TGTGCCAGCAGTTTTGGCAGTGCCTCCGAAGCTTTCTTT. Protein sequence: CASSFGSASEAFF.

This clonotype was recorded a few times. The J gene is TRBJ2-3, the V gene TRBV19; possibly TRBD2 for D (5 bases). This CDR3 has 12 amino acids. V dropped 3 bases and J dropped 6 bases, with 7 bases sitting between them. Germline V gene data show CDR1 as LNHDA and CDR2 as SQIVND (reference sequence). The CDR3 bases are TGTGCCAGTAGTATTACGGGGGATACGCAGTATTTT. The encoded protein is CASSITGDTQYF.

CDR3 protein: CASSISDRGGSEAFF. CDR3 nucleotide sequence: TGTGCCAGCAGCATCTCGGACAGGGGTGGGAGTGAGGCTTTCTTT. This chain uses TRBV27 with TRBJ1-1; 9 positions agree with TRBD1. The germline gives CDR1 MNHEY, CDR2 SMNVEV (reference sequence). Trimming removed 6 bases from V and 11 bases from J; junction bases left unmatched: 16. CDR3 length equals 15 residues.

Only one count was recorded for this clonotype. CDR3 protein: CATNGQTTYEQYF. CDR3 nucleotide sequence: TGCGCCACGAACGGACAGACTACCTACGAGCAGTACTTC. The V gene is TRBV10-2, the J gene TRBJ2-7; perhaps TRBD1 as D (6 bases). CDR3 length equals 13 residues. Germline assignment: CDR1 WSHSY and CDR2 SAAADI. V was pared by 10 bases and J by 2 bases, with 15 bases between.

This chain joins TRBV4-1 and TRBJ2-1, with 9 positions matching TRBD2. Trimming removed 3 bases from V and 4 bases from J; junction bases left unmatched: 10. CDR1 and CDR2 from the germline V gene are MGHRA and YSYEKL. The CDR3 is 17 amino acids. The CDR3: CASSHSVPSGVYNEQFF. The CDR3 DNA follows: TGCGCCAGCAGCCACTCTGTACCTAGCGGGGTATACAATGAGCAGTTCTTC.

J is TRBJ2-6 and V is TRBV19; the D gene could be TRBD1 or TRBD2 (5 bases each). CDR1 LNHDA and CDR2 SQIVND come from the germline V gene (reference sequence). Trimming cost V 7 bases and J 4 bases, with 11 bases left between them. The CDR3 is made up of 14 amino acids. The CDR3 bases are TGTGCCAGTACCTGGGACGCCGGGGCCAACGTCCTGACTTTC. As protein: CASTWDAGANVLTF.

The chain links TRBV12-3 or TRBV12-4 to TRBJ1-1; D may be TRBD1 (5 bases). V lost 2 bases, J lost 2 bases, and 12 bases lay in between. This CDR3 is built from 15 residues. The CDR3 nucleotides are TGTGCCAGCAGTTTAAGAGGGGCGGGAAACACTGAAGCTTTCTTT. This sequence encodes CASSLRGAGNTEAFF.

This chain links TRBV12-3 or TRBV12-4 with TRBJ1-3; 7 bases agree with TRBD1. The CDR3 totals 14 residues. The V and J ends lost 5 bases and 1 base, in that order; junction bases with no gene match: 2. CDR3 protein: CASSRRGSGNTIYF. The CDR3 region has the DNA TGTGCCAGCAGTCGCAGGGGGTCTGGAAACACCATATATTTT.

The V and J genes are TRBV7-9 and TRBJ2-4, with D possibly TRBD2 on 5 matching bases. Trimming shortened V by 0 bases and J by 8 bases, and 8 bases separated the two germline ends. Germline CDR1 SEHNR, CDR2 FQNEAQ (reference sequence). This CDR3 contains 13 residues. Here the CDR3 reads CASSLAGSDIQYF. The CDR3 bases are TGTGCCAGCAGCTTAGCGGGGAGTGACATTCAGTACTTC.

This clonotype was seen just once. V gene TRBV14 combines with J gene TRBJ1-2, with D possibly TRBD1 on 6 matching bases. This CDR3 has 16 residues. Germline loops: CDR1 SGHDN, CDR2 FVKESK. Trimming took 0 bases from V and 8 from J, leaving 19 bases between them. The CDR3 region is CASSQDEGDRFGGYTF. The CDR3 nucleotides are TGTGCCAGCAGCCAAGATGAGGGAGACAGGTTCGGCGGCTACACCTTC.

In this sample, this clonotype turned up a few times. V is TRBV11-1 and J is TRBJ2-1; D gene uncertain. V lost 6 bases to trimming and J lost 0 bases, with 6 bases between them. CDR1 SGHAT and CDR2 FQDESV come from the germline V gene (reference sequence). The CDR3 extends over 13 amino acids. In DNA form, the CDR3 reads TGTGCCAGCAGTATGGGCTCCTACAATGAGCAGTTCTTC. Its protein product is CASSMGSYNEQFF.

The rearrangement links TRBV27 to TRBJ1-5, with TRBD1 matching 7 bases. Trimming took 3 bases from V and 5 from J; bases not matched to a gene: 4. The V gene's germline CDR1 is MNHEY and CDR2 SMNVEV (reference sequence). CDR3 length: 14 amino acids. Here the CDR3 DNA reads TGTGCCAGCAGTTTGGGACAGTCTCATCAGCCCCAGCATTTT. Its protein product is CASSLGQSHQPQHF.

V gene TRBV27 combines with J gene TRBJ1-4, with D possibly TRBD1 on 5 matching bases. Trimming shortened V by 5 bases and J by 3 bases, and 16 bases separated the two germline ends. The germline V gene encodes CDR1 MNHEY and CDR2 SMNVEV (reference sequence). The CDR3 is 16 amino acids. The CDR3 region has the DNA TGTGCCAGCAGTACAGGACCGGGACGGTCTAATGAAAAACTGTTTTTT. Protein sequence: CASSTGPGRSNEKLFF.

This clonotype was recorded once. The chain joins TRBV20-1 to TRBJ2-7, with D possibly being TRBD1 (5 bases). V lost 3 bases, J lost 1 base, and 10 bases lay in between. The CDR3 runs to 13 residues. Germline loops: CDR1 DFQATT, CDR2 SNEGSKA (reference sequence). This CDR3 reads CSASYAGSYEQYF. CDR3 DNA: TGCAGTGCTAGCTATGCAGGGTCCTACGAGCAGTACTTC.

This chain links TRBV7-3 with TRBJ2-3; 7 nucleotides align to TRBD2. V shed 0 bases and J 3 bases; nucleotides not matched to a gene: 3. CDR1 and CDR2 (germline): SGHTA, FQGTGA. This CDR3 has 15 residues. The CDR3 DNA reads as TGTGCCAGCAGCTTAACGGCTAGCGGTACAGATACGCAGTATTTT. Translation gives CASSLTASGTDTQYF.

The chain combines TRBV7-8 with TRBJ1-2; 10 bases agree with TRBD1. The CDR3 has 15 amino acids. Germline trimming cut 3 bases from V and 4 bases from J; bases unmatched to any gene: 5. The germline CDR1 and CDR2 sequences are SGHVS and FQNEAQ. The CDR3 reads CASSFLDRGVYGYTF. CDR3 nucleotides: TGTGCCAGCAGCTTCTTGGACAGGGGGGTCTATGGCTACACCTTC.

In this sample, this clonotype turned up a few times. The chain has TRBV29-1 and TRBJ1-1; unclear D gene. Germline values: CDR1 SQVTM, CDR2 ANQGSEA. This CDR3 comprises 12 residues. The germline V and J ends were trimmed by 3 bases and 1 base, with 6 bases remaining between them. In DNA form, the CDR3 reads TGCAGCGTTGAGGAGGAGAACACTGAAGCTTTCTTT. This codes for CSVEEENTEAFF.

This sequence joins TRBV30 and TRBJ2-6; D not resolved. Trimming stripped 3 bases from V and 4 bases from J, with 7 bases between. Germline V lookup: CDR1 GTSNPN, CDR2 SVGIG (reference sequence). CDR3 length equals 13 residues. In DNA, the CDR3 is TGTGCCTGGAGGGGGTCCGGGGCCAACGTCCTGACTTTC. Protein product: CAWRGSGANVLTF.